This record looks at one T cell receptor beta chain sequence and its context. In the source study's methods: Amplification of reference gene primers was used by the study to estimate nucleated cell counts. The protocol was immunoSEQ multiplex PCR, while the TCRdb copy is restricted to in-frame clones and leaves out a portion. V, J and clone size are those of that table, while D and trimming were read from the DNA. This table has under 150,000 clones, 81% appearing once. The data are from a study of blood T cell repertoires in COVID-19. The CDR3 has 14 amino acids. Between the trimmed V and J ends, which lost 6 bases and 1 base, there was a span of 10 bases. In germline, CDR1 is MNHEY, CDR2 SVGAGI.

This clonotype originated in a man aged 45 to 65 with acute or convalescent COVID-19. Sequenced: peripheral blood. The chain is built from TRBV6-5 and TRBJ1-5; the D gene is possibly TRBD1 (5 bases). CDR3 region: CASSREGSNQPQHF. Here the CDR3 DNA reads TGTGCCAGCAGCCGGGAGGGGAGCAATCAGCCCCAGCATTTT.